This entry lists 19 T cell receptor beta chains sequenced from one sample in a study of cytotoxic CD8 clonotypes in ibrutinib-treated CLL. Here immunoSEQ multiplex PCR was the method, and the copy in TCRdb shows in-frame clones only, minus some. The sample records approximately 150,000 clones, 60% to 80% being singletons. The sample was PBMCs, taken after 12 months of ibrutinib treatment. The receptors were sampled from a human donor with chronic lymphocytic leukemia.

This clone has more than one count but fewer than ten. The chain has TRBV28 and TRBJ1-1; TRBD1 matches 7 bases. The length of the CDR3 is 14 residues. Germline CDR1 MDHEN, CDR2 SYDVKM. J gave up 4 bases and V 6 bases, and 8 bases lay outside the gene matches. CDR3 bases: TGTGCCAGCAGGGACTTGACAGGGATCACTGAAGCTTTCTTT. Translated: CASRDLTGITEAFF.

The chain is built from TRBV5-1 and TRBJ2-1; the D gene could be TRBD1 or TRBD2 (5 bases each). The CDR3 length is 16 residues. CDR1 and CDR2 from the germline V gene are SGHRS and YFSETQ. V gave up 5 bases and J gave up 4 bases, with 19 bases separating them. CDR3 bases: TGCGCCAGCAGGGCCGAGGGGCAGGTGTTTTACAATGAGCAGTTCTTC. It translates to CASRAEGQVFYNEQFF.

The table lists this clone with a few counts. The chain combines TRBV6-5 with TRBJ1-2, with D possibly being TRBD1 (5 bases). Germline values: CDR1 MNHEY, CDR2 SVGAGI. CDR3 size: 16 residues. Trimming stripped 0 bases from V and 4 bases from J, with 15 bases between. CDR3 nucleotide sequence: TGTGCCAGCAGTTACTCATGGGGGGGACGTCTCTATGGCTACACCTTC. Amino acids: CASSYSWGGRLYGYTF.

This clone was picked up a small number of times. This sequence joins TRBV2 and TRBJ1-1; D ambiguous. V was pared by 7 bases and J by 10 bases, with 16 bases between. Germline loops: CDR1 SNHLY, CDR2 FYNNEI. The CDR3 extends over 12 amino acids. The CDR3 nucleotides are TGTGCCAGCAACCACGAGGGCATTTTAGCTTTCTTT. It encodes CASNHEGILAFF.

As DNA, the CDR3 is TGTGCCAGCAGTGTAAAGGAACTCCCTAGTGGGGCAGATACGCAGTATTTT. Protein product: CASSVKELPSGADTQYF. This chain links TRBV25-1 with TRBJ2-3; no reliable D call. V was cut by 4 bases and J by 4 bases, with 21 bases left in between. In germline, CDR1 is MGHDK, CDR2 SYGVNS. The CDR3 extends over 17 amino acids.

The CDR3 nucleotides are TGTGCCAGCAGCTGGGACAGTCGGACTGAAGCTTTCTTT. Protein sequence: CASSWDSRTEAFF. The rearrangement uses TRBV7-9 and TRBJ1-1, with TRBD1 matching 7 bases. Germline V CDR1 and CDR2: SEHNR, FQNEAQ (reference sequence). After removal of 4 bases from V and 5 bases from J, the junction contained 4 bases not matched to a gene. The CDR3 is 13 residues long.

This clone was counted a single time. The chain recombines TRBV11-2 with TRBJ2-7; TRBD2 agrees at 13 bases. Germline V gene sequence: CDR1 SGHAT, CDR2 FQNNGV. The junction had 1 base not matched to a gene; V was cut back by 3 bases and J by 2 bases. This CDR3 spans 15 amino acids. Written as DNA, the CDR3 is TGTGCCAGCAGCTTCGGACTAGCGGGAGCCTACGAGCAGTACTTC. Amino acid sequence: CASSFGLAGAYEQYF.

V and J are TRBV13 and TRBJ2-7; D assignment may be TRBD1 or TRBD2 (5 bases each). CDR1 is PRHDT, CDR2 FYEKMQ, per germline (reference sequence). The V gene lost 5 bases and the J gene lost 2 bases, with 13 bases spanning the gap. CDR3 size: 14 residues. The CDR3 DNA sequence: TGTGCCAGCAGCCGGGACCGAGGGGCCTACGAGCAGTACTTC. Encoded protein: CASSRDRGAYEQYF.

This clone was counted a single time. The gene calls are TRBV28 and TRBJ2-5; the D gene could be TRBD1 or TRBD2 (5 bases each). The CDR3 length is 14 residues. CDR1 is MDHEN, CDR2 SYDVKM, per germline. V was pared by 3 bases and J by 5 bases, with 13 bases between. CDR3 protein: CASSLRGGKETQYF. CDR3 sequence (DNA): TGTGCCAGCAGTTTGCGTGGGGGTAAGGAGACCCAGTACTTC.

The J gene is TRBJ1-5, the V gene TRBV7-2, with D perhaps matching TRBD1 (5 bases). Germline-derived CDR1 and CDR2 are SGHTA and FQGNSA. The length of the CDR3 is 12 residues. The V gene lost 2 bases and the J gene lost 7 bases, with 6 bases spanning the gap. The CDR3 spells CASSLRGQPQHF. CDR3 bases: TGTGCCAGCAGCTTACGGGGCCAGCCCCAGCATTTT.

The gene calls are TRBV4-1 and TRBJ2-5; 7 nucleotides align to TRBD2. With 1 base clipped from V and 2 bases from J, the junction kept 4 bases outside the gene matches. The CDR3 spans 15 residues. Germline CDR1 and CDR2: MGHRA and YSYEKL. CDR3 coding DNA: TGCGCCAGCAGCCAAGCGAGCGGGGATCAAGAGACCCAGTACTTC. This gives the protein CASSQASGDQETQYF.

V is TRBV12-5 and J is TRBJ1-3; D gene unclear. Trimming stripped 7 bases from V and 0 bases from J, with 10 bases between. Germline V gene data show CDR1 as LGHNT and CDR2 as FRNRAP. This CDR3 has 14 amino acids. In DNA form, the CDR3 reads TGTGCTAGTGACTCTCAATCCTCTGGAAACACCATATATTTT. Encoded protein: CASDSQSSGNTIYF.

The chain recombines TRBV28 with TRBJ1-5; TRBD1 might be the D (5 bases). Germline CDR1 and CDR2: MDHEN and SYDVKM. CDR3 length: 14 amino acids. The germline V and J ends were trimmed by 2 bases and 3 bases, with 8 bases remaining between them. The CDR3 loop is CASSLGGANQPQHF. CDR3 in DNA: TGTGCCAGCAGTTTAGGTGGGGCCAATCAGCCCCAGCATTTT.

The chain recombines TRBV25-1 with TRBJ2-7; perhaps D is TRBD1 or TRBD2 (5 bases each). The length of the CDR3 is 12 residues. In germline, CDR1 is MGHDK, CDR2 SYGVNS. The V gene lost 6 bases and the J gene lost 1 base, with 7 bases spanning the gap. The CDR3 coding sequence is TGTGCCAGCAGGGGACCGTCCTACGAGCAGTACTTC. As protein: CASRGPSYEQYF.

Concerning this clone itself: This sample includes further DNA sequences coding for the same CDR3. The chain combines TRBV30 with TRBJ2-7, with 11 bases identical to TRBD2. CDR1 and CDR2 (germline): GTSNPN, SVGIG (reference sequence). The CDR3 runs to 13 residues. Trimming removed 4 bases from V and 6 bases from J; junction bases left unmatched: 5. The CDR3 spells CAWTGLAGGEQYF. The CDR3 region has the DNA TGTGCCTGGACTGGGCTAGCGGGAGGCGAGCAGTACTTC.

The gene calls are TRBV10-2 and TRBJ1-1, with D possibly matching TRBD1 (5 bases). Looked up from germline, CDR1 is WSHSY and CDR2 is SAAADI. V lost 4 bases, J lost 3 bases, and 6 bases lay in between. The CDR3 contains 12 residues. CDR3 in amino acids: CASSAGDTEAFF. The CDR3 nucleotides read TGCGCCAGCAGTGCGGGGGACACTGAAGCTTTCTTT.

The chain recombines TRBV18 with TRBJ2-7; weak D call: TRBD1 (6 bases). The V gene lost 2 bases and the J gene lost 2 bases, with 13 bases spanning the gap. Per germline, CDR1 KGHSH and CDR2 LQKENI. The CDR3 extends over 15 amino acids. CDR3 loop: CASSPGGRGTYEQYF. In nucleotides, the CDR3 is TGTGCCAGCTCACCAGGAGGTAGGGGGACCTACGAGCAGTACTTC.

The chain combines TRBV27 with TRBJ2-1, with TRBD2 matching over 7 bases. Germline V gene data show CDR1 as MNHEY and CDR2 as SMNVEV (reference sequence). CDR3 length equals 15 residues. The V and J ends lost 7 bases and 4 bases, in that order; junction bases with no gene match: 10. The chain's CDR3 is CASTPGGSRYNEQFF. The DNA of the CDR3 is TGTGCCAGCACTCCCGGGGGGAGTCGTTACAATGAGCAGTTCTTC.

The chain carries TRBV7-3 and TRBJ2-6; tentatively, D is TRBD1 or TRBD2 (5 bases each). The CDR3 runs 16 residues. Trimming stripped 1 base from V and 2 bases from J, with 9 bases between. CDR1 is SGHTA, CDR2 FQGTGA, per germline. DNA of the CDR3: TGTGCCAGCAGCTTAAGAGGGGTGGCTGGGGCCAACGTCCTGACTTTC. This encodes CASSLRGVAGANVLTF.